The rows below give T cell receptor beta chains drawn from one sample of a study of synovial regulatory T cells in juvenile arthritis. Produced via immunoSEQ multiplex PCR; TCRdb's table is partial and in-frame only. Here the sample table reports roughly 1,300 clones. The sequencing sample was made of Treg cells from the synovium. Receptors were obtained from a donor aged 2-30 years with juvenile idiopathic arthritis. CDR3s include the opening cysteine and the closing phenylalanine or tryptophan. Fields, in order: clone size, J gene, V gene, CDR3 protein. Only part of the rows carry a size: once, few, many, or a class if the clone is expanded.

clone size: medium-sized; J gene: TRBJ1-5; V gene: TRBV7-9; CDR3 protein: CASSPTGNNQPQHF
clone size: medium-sized; J gene: TRBJ1-3; V gene: TRBV11-3; CDR3 protein: CASSLGPGSGNTIYF
clone size: medium-sized; J gene: TRBJ1-6; V gene: TRBV6-1; CDR3 protein: CAIALLFQGNSPLHF
clone size: NA; J gene: TRBJ1-2; V gene: TRBV7-9; CDR3 protein: CASSPGGGPHGYTF
clone size: medium-sized; J gene: TRBJ1-4; V gene: TRBV19; CDR3 protein: CASSSQGLTNEKLFF
clone size: NA; J gene: TRBJ2-2; V gene: TRBV7-2; CDR3 protein: CASSSHSNTGELFF
clone size: medium-sized; J gene: TRBJ1-4; V gene: TRBV28; CDR3 protein: CASSRGQGREKLFF
clone size: NA; J gene: TRBJ2-5; V gene: TRBV7-9; CDR3 protein: CASSLALGKETQYF
clone size: NA; J gene: TRBJ2-5; V gene: TRBV5-4; CDR3 protein: CASSLGLAGGLQETQYF
clone size: NA; J gene: TRBJ2-7; V gene: TRBV12-5; CDR3 protein: CASGPINRGTGTSYEQYF
clone size: medium-sized; J gene: TRBJ2-7; V gene: TRBV10-3; CDR3 protein: CAISEVGGLSSYEQYF
clone size: medium-sized; J gene: TRBJ2-5; V gene: TRBV7-9; CDR3 protein: CASSLGRLTDQETQYF
clone size: NA; J gene: TRBJ1-2; V gene: TRBV7-2; CDR3 protein: CASSPTGYNGYTF
clone size: NA; J gene: TRBJ2-1; V gene: TRBV1; CDR3 protein: CTSSQRTSGSCSYNEQFF
clone size: NA; J gene: TRBJ2-5; V gene: TRBV6-1; CDR3 protein: CASSDTSLGSAQYF